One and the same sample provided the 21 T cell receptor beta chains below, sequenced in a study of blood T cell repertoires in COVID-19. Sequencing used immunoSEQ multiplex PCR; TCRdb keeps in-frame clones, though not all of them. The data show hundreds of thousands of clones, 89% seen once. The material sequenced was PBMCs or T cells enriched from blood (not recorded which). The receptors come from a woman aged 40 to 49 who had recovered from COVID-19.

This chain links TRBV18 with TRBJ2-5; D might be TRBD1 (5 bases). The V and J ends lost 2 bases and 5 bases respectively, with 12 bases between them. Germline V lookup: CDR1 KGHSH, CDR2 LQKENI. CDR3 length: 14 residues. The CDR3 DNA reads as TGTGCCAGCTCACCAGGCAGGGTCCCGGAGACCCAGTACTTC. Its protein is CASSPGRVPETQYF.

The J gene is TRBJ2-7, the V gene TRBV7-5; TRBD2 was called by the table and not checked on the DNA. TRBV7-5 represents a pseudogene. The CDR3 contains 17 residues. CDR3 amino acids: CARSRGLAGGSSYEQYF. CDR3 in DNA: TGTGCCAGAAGCCGAGGACTAGCGGGAGGGTCCTCCTACGAGCAGTACTTC.

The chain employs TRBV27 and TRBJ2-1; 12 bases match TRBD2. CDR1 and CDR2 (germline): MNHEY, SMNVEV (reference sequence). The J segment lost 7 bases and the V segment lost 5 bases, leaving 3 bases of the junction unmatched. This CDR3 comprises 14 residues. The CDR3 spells CASSGLAGLNEQFF. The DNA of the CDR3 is TGTGCCAGCAGTGGACTAGCGGGGCTGAATGAGCAGTTCTTC.

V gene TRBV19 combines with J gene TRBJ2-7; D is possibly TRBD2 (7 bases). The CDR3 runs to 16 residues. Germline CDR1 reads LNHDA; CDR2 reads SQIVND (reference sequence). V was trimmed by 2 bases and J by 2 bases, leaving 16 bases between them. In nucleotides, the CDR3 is TGTGCCAGTAGTATATTGGTGGGGGGGCGCCCCTACGAGCAGTACTTC. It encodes CASSILVGGRPYEQYF.

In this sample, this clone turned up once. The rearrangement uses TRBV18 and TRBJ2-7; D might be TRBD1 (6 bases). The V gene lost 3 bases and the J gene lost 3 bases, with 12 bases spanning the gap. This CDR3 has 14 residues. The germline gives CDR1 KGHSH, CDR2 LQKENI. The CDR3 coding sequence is TGTGCCAGCTCACCCCCGGGACAAAACTACGAGCAGTACTTC. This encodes CASSPPGQNYEQYF. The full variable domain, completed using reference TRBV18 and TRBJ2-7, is NAGVMQNPRHLVRRRGQEARLRCSPMKGHSHVYWYRQLPEEGLKFMVYLQKENIIDESGMPKERFSAEFPKEGPSILRIQQVVRGDSAAYFCASSPPGQNYEQYFGPGTRLTVT.

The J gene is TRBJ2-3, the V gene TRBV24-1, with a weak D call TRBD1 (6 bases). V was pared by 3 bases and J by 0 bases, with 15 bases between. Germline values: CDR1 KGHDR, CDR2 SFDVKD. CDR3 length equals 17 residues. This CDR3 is CATSDLVTGHSTDTQYF. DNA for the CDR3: TGTGCCACCAGTGATCTCGTGACAGGACATAGCACAGATACGCAGTATTTT.

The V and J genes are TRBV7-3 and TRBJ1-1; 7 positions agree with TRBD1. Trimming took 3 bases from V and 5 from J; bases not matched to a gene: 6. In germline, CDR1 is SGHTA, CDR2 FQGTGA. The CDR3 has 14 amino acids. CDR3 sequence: CASSFEGAATEAFF. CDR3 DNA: TGTGCCAGCAGCTTTGAGGGGGCGGCAACTGAAGCTTTCTTT.

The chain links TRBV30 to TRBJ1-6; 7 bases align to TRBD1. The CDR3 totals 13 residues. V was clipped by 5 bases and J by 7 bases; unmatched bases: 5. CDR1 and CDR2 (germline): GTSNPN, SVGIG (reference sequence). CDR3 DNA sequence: TGTGCCTGGGGACAGGCGGGCAATTCACCCCTCCACTTT. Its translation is CAWGQAGNSPLHF. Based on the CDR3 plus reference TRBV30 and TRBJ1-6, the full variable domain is SQTIHQWPATLVQPVGSPLSLECTVEGTSNPNLYWYRQAAGRGLQLLFYSVGIGQISSEVPQNLSASRPQDRQFILSSKKLLLSDSGFYLCAWGQAGNSPLHFGNGTRLTVT.

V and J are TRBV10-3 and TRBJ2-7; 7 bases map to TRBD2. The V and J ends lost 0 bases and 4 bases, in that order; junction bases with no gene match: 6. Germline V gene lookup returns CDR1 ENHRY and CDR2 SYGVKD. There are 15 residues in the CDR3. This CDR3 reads CAISESGGKVYEQYF. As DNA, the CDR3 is TGTGCCATCAGTGAGTCGGGGGGGAAAGTTTACGAGCAGTACTTC.

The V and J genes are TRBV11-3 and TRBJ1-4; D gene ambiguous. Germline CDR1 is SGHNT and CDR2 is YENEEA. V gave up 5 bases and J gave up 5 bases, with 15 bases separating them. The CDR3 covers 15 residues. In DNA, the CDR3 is TGTGCCAGCAGCGGTGGAGGGCCCCTGAATGAAAAACTGTTTTTT. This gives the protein CASSGGGPLNEKLFF.

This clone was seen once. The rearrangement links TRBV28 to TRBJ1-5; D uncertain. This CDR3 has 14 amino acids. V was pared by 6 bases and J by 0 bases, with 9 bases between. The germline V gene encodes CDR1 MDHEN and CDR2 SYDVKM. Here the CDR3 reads CASSPSFSNQPQHF. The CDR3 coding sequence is TGTGCCAGCAGCCCGTCTTTTAGCAATCAGCCCCAGCATTTT.

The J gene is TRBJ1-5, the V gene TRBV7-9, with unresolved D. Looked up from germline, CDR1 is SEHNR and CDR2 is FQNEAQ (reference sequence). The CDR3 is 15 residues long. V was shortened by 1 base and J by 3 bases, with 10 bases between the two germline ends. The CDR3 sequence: CASSLGAGYNQPQHF. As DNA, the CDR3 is TGTGCCAGCAGCTTAGGGGCTGGGTACAATCAGCCCCAGCATTTT.

CDR3 residues: CSVAGGGGYNEQFF. CDR3 nucleotides: TGCAGCGTCGCGGGGGGCGGAGGATACAATGAGCAGTTCTTC. The rearrangement uses TRBV29-1 and TRBJ2-1; 8 bases are shared with TRBD2. CDR1 SQVTM and CDR2 ANQGSEA come from the germline V gene. J lost 4 bases, V lost 6 bases, and 8 bases had no gene match. The length of the CDR3 is 14 residues.

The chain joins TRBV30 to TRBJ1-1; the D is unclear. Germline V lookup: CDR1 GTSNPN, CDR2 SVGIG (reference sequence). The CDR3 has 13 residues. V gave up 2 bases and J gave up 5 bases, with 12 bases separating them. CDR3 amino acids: CAWSKTGWTEAFF. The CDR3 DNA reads TGTGCCTGGAGTAAGACGGGATGGACTGAAGCTTTCTTT.

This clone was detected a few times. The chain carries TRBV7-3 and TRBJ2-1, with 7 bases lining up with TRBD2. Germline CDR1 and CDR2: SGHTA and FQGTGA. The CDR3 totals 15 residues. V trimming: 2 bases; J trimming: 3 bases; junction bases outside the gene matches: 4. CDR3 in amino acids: CASSLGRVDYNEQFF. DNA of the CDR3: TGTGCCAGCAGCTTAGGGAGGGTTGACTACAATGAGCAGTTCTTC.

The CDR3 sequence is CASSLSTGPSYGYTF. In DNA, the CDR3 is TGTGCCAGCAGTTTATCGACAGGACCAAGCTATGGCTACACCTTC. V and J are TRBV27 and TRBJ1-2, with D perhaps TRBD1 (6 bases). The CDR3 has 15 amino acids. Per the germline V gene, CDR1 is MNHEY and CDR2 is SMNVEV (reference sequence). Trimming took 0 bases from V and 4 from J, leaving 12 bases between them.

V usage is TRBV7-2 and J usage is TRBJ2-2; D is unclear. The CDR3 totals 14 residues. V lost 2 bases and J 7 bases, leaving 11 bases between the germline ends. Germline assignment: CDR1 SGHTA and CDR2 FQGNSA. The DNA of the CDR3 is TGTGCCAGCAGCTTAACCAGCTCGGGCGGGGAGCTGTTTTTT. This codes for CASSLTSSGGELFF.

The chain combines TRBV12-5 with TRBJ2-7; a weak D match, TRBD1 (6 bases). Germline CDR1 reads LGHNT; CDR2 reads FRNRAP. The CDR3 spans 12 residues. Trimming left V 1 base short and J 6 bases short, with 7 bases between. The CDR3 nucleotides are TGTGCTAGTGGTTTGGACAGGGCCGAGCAGTACTTC. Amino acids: CASGLDRAEQYF.

The CDR3 DNA is TGTGCCAGCAGTCCGGACAGGCTTTATGGCTACACCTTC. Its translation is CASSPDRLYGYTF. The chain is built from TRBV27 and TRBJ1-2; 7 nucleotides match TRBD1. Germline loops: CDR1 MNHEY, CDR2 SMNVEV (reference sequence). The CDR3 runs 13 residues. Trimming took 5 bases from V and 5 from J; bases not matched to a gene: 5.

Here the CDR3 reads CASSPRRDNEQFF. CDR3 in DNA: TGTGCCAGCTCACCACGGAGAGACAATGAGCAGTTCTTC. This rearrangement joins TRBV18 to TRBJ2-1; D is ambiguous. Deletions cut 1 base from V and 5 bases from J, with 6 bases between. Germline V gene lookup returns CDR1 KGHSH and CDR2 LQKENI. The CDR3 is made up of 13 amino acids.

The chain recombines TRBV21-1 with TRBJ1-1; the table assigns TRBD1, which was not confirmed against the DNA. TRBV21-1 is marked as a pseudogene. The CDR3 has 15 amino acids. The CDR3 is CASSPRTHRDTEAFF. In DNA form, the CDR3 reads TGTGCCAGCAGCCCAAGGACACATAGGGACACTGAAGCTTTCTTT.